These 9 T cell receptor beta chains share one sample of origin, sequenced in a study of T cells in Graves' hyperthyroidism and ophthalmopathy. Amplification targeted TCR beta CDR3 regions from RNA transcripts. RT-PCR in the first round (using the HTBI primer set) targeted the TCR CDR3. Via MiXCR, TCRdb re-called the multiplex PCR reads, giving one row per CDR3 protein. The sample has over 550,000 distinct CDR3 sequences; 16% are singletons. Sequenced material: blood. The receptors shown here come from a young woman with Graves' hyperthyroidism.

V gene TRBV5-1 combines with J gene TRBJ1-5; 7 bases agree with TRBD1. The germline V gene has CDR1 SGHRS and CDR2 YFSETQ. Trimming took 1 base from V and 3 from J; bases not matched to a gene: 4. The CDR3 covers 15 residues. CDR3 loop: CASSLRTGPNQPQHF. The CDR3, as DNA: TGCGCCAGCAGCTTGAGGACAGGACCCAATCAGCCCCAGCATTTT.

This clonotype was recorded many times. The V and J genes are TRBV5-8 and TRBJ2-5; the D is unclear. This CDR3 comprises 11 residues. Looked up from germline, CDR1 is SGHTS and CDR2 is YDEGEE. Deletions cut 4 bases from V and 9 bases from J, with 10 bases between. Here the CDR3 DNA reads TGTGCCAGCAGCCCCAGGAATCCCCAGTACTTC. Translation: CASSPRNPQYF.

The chain's CDR3 is CASGFEQLMRKTQYF. For the CDR3, the DNA is TGTGCCAGCGGTTTTGAACAGTTAATGAGAAAGACCCAGTACTTC. This chain links TRBV6-5 with TRBJ2-5, with D hard to call. The V and J ends lost 8 bases and 6 bases respectively, with 22 bases between them. Germline V CDR1 and CDR2: MNHEY, SVGAGI. The CDR3 extends over 15 amino acids.

The gene calls are TRBV29-1 and TRBJ2-5, with TRBD2 as a possible D gene (5 bases). V was shortened by 0 bases and J by 5 bases, with 13 bases between the two germline ends. This CDR3 is 14 amino acids long. From germline, CDR1 is SQVTM and CDR2 ANQGSEA. The CDR3, as DNA: TGCAGCGTTGAAGAGGTAGCGAAAAGGGAGACCCAGTACTTC. This encodes CSVEEVAKRETQYF.

This clonotype was found many times. The CDR3 spells CASSFLREGFYEQYF. In DNA, the CDR3 is TGTGCCAGCAGTTTCTTGCGGGAGGGTTTCTACGAGCAGTACTTC. The gene calls are TRBV12-3 or TRBV12-4 and TRBJ2-7; 9 bases map to TRBD2. The V gene end was trimmed by 3 bases and the J gene end by 3 bases; junction bases not matched to a gene: 6. This CDR3 comprises 15 residues.

This clonotype was picked up many times. The genes are TRBV28 and TRBJ2-7; D uncertain. Trimming removed 4 bases from V and 0 bases from J, with 16 bases in between. The CDR3 totals 16 residues. The germline V gene has CDR1 MDHEN and CDR2 SYDVKM. The CDR3 loop reads CASSSRTPIISYEQYF. CDR3 nucleotides: TGTGCCAGCAGTTCCCGAACACCCATTATCTCCTACGAGCAGTACTTC.

This clonotype was seen repeatedly, ten times or more. V usage is TRBV12-3 or TRBV12-4 and J usage is TRBJ2-3; 11 bases match TRBD1. The CDR3 runs 18 residues. V trimming: 5 bases; J trimming: 1 base; junction bases outside the gene matches: 11. Here the CDR3 reads CASSAGTGGIRGTDTQYF. The DNA for the CDR3 is TGTGCCAGCAGTGCCGGGACAGGGGGGATAAGGGGCACAGATACGCAGTATTTT.

There are many counts of this clonotype. J is TRBJ1-5 and V is TRBV2; D gene unclear. Trimming shortened V by 11 bases and J by 4 bases, and 15 bases separated the two germline ends. Germline lookup yields CDR1 SNHLY and CDR2 FYNNEI. The CDR3 runs 13 residues. The CDR3 loop reads CAGQTATNQPQHF. The CDR3 bases are TGTGCCGGCCAGACCGCGACAAATCAGCCCCAGCATTTT.

This clonotype has ten or more counts. CDR3 sequence: CSARVLGLDTGELFF. DNA of the CDR3: TGCAGTGCTAGAGTATTGGGGCTCGACACCGGGGAGCTGTTTTTT. The chain has TRBV20-1 and TRBJ2-2; a weak D match, TRBD1 (5 bases). This CDR3 is built from 15 residues. The V end was cut by 1 base, the J end by 3 bases, with 12 bases between. Germline loops: CDR1 DFQATT, CDR2 SNEGSKA (reference sequence).